These 18 T cell receptor beta chains originate from one sample sequenced in a study of blood T cell repertoires in COVID-19. TCRdb's copy holds only in-frame clones and misses some; the assay was immunoSEQ multiplex PCR. The table includes roughly 190,000 clones, about four fifths detected once. The sequenced sample consisted of peripheral blood. These receptors were taken from a woman aged 55-69 years with COVID-19, enrolled during active disease.

The chain links TRBV7-9 to TRBJ1-1; TRBD1 is a possible D gene (5 bases). CDR1 is SEHNR and CDR2 is FQNEAQ in the germline V gene (reference sequence). This CDR3 comprises 12 residues. V lost 8 bases and J lost 1, with 8 bases in between. The chain's CDR3 is CASQGANTEAFF. CDR3 in DNA: TGTGCCAGCCAGGGTGCGAACACTGAAGCTTTCTTT.

V is TRBV6-2 or TRBV6-3 and J is TRBJ2-7; maybe TRBD1 (6 bases). Trimming left V 2 bases short and J 13 bases short, with 15 bases between. The CDR3 is 12 amino acids. CDR1 and CDR2 (germline): MNHEY, SVGEGT. For the CDR3, the DNA is TGTGCCAGCAGTTACGTTCAGGGGATGGAATACTTC. Encoded protein: CASSYVQGMEYF.

This chain connects TRBV7-2 to TRBJ1-5; D is unresolved. Per germline, CDR1 SGHTA and CDR2 FQGNSA. The CDR3 is made up of 15 amino acids. V lost 1 base and J lost 7, with 14 bases in between. The CDR3 DNA follows: TGTGCCAGCAGCTTAGGGACGGCGGGTCGCCAGCCCCAGCATTTT. It yields the protein CASSLGTAGRQPQHF.

CDR3: CAISGGQDGYGYTF. The CDR3 DNA follows: TGTGCCATCAGTGGGGGACAGGATGGCTATGGCTACACCTTC. This rearrangement joins TRBV10-3 to TRBJ1-2; 8 bases match TRBD1. This CDR3 has 14 residues. Trimming cost V 4 bases and J 4 bases; bases outside gene matches: 5. Germline V lookup: CDR1 ENHRY, CDR2 SYGVKD.

The rearrangement links TRBV9 to TRBJ1-1, with D unclear. The ends were cut back, 0 bases at V and 4 bases at J, with 7 bases in the middle. In germline, CDR1 is SGDLS, CDR2 YYNGEE. The CDR3 loop spans 13 amino acids. In DNA form, the CDR3 reads TGTGCCAGCAGCGTAGCTCTAGGCACTGAAGCTTTCTTT. Translated: CASSVALGTEAFF.

The chain couples TRBV18 to TRBJ1-3, with unresolved D. V lost 3 bases, J lost 4 bases, and 22 bases lay in between. Germline lookup yields CDR1 KGHSH and CDR2 LQKENI. CDR3 size: 18 residues. The CDR3 sequence is CASSPRPAGEASGNTIYF. In nucleotides, the CDR3 is TGTGCCAGCTCACCGAGGCCCGCCGGCGAGGCGTCCGGAAACACCATATATTTT.

The chain recombines TRBV11-2 with TRBJ2-3; perhaps TRBD2 as D (6 bases). Germline loops: CDR1 SGHAT, CDR2 FQNNGV. This CDR3 is built from 15 residues. V lost 0 bases to trimming and J lost 2 bases, with 9 bases between them. The CDR3 here is CASSLEAGYTDTQYF. In nucleotides, the CDR3 is TGTGCCAGCAGCTTAGAAGCGGGCTACACAGATACGCAGTATTTT.

This chain links TRBV2 with TRBJ1-4; D may be TRBD1 (6 bases). The CDR3 loop spans 15 amino acids. The V gene's germline CDR1 is SNHLY and CDR2 FYNNEI. Deletions cut 3 bases from V and 8 bases from J, with 16 bases between. The CDR3 sequence: CASSEVWGREEKLFF. The CDR3 nucleotides read TGTGCCAGCAGTGAGGTATGGGGGCGAGAAGAAAAACTGTTTTTT.

This sequence joins TRBV29-1 and TRBJ2-1, with 9 bases matching TRBD2. There are 15 residues in the CDR3. Looked up from germline, CDR1 is SQVTM and CDR2 is ANQGSEA. J was trimmed by 5 bases and V by 5 bases; bases with no gene match: 10. This CDR3 is CSVSPSGARNNEQFF. The CDR3 nucleotides read TGCAGCGTTTCACCTAGCGGGGCACGGAACAATGAGCAGTTCTTC.

V is TRBV6-6 and J is TRBJ2-1, with TRBD2 matching over 10 bases. Germline values: CDR1 MNHNY, CDR2 SVGAGI (reference sequence). V shed 4 bases, J shed 6 bases, and the junction held 3 bases outside the gene matches. This CDR3 is built from 14 residues. CDR3 in DNA: TGTGCCAGCAGTTCGGGACTAGCGCCCAATGAGCAGTTCTTC. Translated: CASSSGLAPNEQFF.

The genes are TRBV5-6 and TRBJ2-1; 9 positions match TRBD2. V shed 2 bases and J 6 bases; nucleotides not matched to a gene: 6. Germline lookup yields CDR1 SGHDT and CDR2 YYEEEE. The CDR3 has 15 residues. This chain's CDR3 is CASSFIAGERNEQFF. CDR3 sequence (DNA): TGTGCCAGCAGCTTTATAGCGGGAGAGCGCAATGAGCAGTTCTTC.

This clone was recorded once. The V and J genes are TRBV19 and TRBJ1-1, with 7 bases that match TRBD1. V dropped 6 bases and J dropped 6; count of bases not matched to a gene: 7. The CDR3 contains 13 residues. Germline CDR1 reads LNHDA; CDR2 reads SQIVND (reference sequence). The CDR3: CASRDLQGSEAFF. CDR3 nucleotide sequence: TGTGCCAGTAGGGACCTACAGGGGTCTGAAGCTTTCTTT.

This clone was seen a handful of times. The CDR3 sequence is CASSQGLAYSNQPQHF. The CDR3 DNA is TGTGCCAGCAGCCAAGGCTTGGCTTATAGCAATCAGCCCCAGCATTTT. V usage is TRBV3-1 (or the pseudogene TRBV3-2) and J usage is TRBJ1-5; D uncertain. CDR3 length equals 16 residues. Germline V gene data show CDR1 as LGHDT and CDR2 as YNNKEL (reference sequence). V lost 1 base and J lost 0, with 10 bases in between.

This CDR3 is CATVAAGEGSYEQYF. CDR3 in DNA: TGTGCCACCGTAGCAGCGGGAGAGGGATCCTACGAGCAGTACTTC. The chain carries TRBV28 and TRBJ2-7; TRBD2 matches 8 bases. CDR1 is MDHEN and CDR2 is SYDVKM in the germline V gene. V dropped 10 bases and J dropped 1; count of bases not matched to a gene: 12. This CDR3 is built from 15 residues.

For the CDR3, the DNA is TGCGCCAGCAGCCCGGGACTAGCCTCAGATACGCAGTATTTT. As protein: CASSPGLASDTQYF. The chain recombines TRBV10-1 with TRBJ2-3; 9 bases fit TRBD2. The CDR3 runs to 14 residues. V lost 6 bases and J lost 4; bases outside the gene matches: 5. CDR1 is WNHNN, CDR2 SYGVQD, per germline (reference sequence).

This chain uses TRBV7-9 with TRBJ1-1; TRBD1 is a possible D gene (6 bases). Germline V gene data show CDR1 as SEHNR and CDR2 as FQNEAQ (reference sequence). Between the trimmed V and J ends, which lost 5 bases and 4 bases, there was a span of 14 bases. The CDR3 is 14 amino acids. CDR3: CASSPNRVGTEAFF. The CDR3, as DNA: TGTGCCAGCAGCCCGAACAGGGTGGGCACTGAAGCTTTCTTT.

V and J are TRBV7-3 and TRBJ2-1, with unresolved D. The CDR3 runs 13 residues. CDR1 is SGHTA, CDR2 FQGTGA, per germline. Trimming pared 1 base from V and 7 bases from J, leaving 8 bases between. CDR3 sequence: CASSLMGRNEQFF. CDR3 nucleotide sequence: TGTGCCAGCAGCTTAATGGGCAGGAATGAGCAGTTCTTC. Complete variable domain (other parts from reference TRBV7-3 and TRBJ2-1): GAGVSQTPSNKVTEKGKYVELRCDPISGHTALYWYRQSLGQGPEFLIYFQGTGAADDSGLPNDRFFAVRPEGSVSTLKIQRTERGDSAVYLCASSLMGRNEQFFGPGTRLTVL.

The chain is built from TRBV30 and TRBJ2-1; D might be TRBD1 (6 bases). The germline V gene has CDR1 GTSNPN and CDR2 SVGIG (reference sequence). Deletions cut 0 bases from V and 6 bases from J, with 15 bases between. The CDR3 is made up of 15 amino acids. The CDR3: CAWSVGGDRSNEQFF. CDR3 coding DNA: TGTGCCTGGAGTGTAGGGGGAGACAGGAGCAATGAGCAGTTCTTC.